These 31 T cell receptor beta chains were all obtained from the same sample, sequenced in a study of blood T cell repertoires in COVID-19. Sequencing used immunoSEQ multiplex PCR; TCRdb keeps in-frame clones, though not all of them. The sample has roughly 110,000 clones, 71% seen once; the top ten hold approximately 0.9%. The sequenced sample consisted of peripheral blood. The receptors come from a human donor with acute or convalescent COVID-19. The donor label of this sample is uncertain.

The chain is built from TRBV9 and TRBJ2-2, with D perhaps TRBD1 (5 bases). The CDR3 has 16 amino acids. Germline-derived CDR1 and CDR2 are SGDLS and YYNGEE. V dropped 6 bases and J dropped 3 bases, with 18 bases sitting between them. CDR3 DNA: TGTGCCAGCACCGGATGGAAGGGGATGGACACCGGGGAGCTGTTTTTT. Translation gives CASTGWKGMDTGELFF.

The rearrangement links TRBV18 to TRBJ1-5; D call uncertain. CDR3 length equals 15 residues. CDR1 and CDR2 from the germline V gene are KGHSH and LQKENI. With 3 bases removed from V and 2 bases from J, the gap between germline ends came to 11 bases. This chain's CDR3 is CASSPSGNGNQPQHF. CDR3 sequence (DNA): TGTGCCAGCTCACCTTCGGGGAATGGCAATCAGCCCCAGCATTTT.

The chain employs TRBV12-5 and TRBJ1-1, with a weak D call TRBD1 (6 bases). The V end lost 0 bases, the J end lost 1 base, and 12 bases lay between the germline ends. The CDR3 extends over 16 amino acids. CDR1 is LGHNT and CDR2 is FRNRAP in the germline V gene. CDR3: CASGLVLRGQNTEAFF. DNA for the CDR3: TGTGCTAGTGGTTTGGTACTCAGGGGCCAGAACACTGAAGCTTTCTTT.

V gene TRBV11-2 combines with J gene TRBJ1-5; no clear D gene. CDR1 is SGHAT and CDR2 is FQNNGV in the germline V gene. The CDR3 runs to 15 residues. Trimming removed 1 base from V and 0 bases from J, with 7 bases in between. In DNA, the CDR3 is TGTGCCAGCAGCTTAGGGCAGGTTAGCAATCAGCCCCAGCATTTT. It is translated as CASSLGQVSNQPQHF.

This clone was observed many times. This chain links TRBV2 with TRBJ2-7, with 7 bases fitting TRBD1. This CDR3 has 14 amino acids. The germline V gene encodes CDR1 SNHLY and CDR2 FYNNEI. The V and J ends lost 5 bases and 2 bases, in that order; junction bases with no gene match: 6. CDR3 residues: CASSKQGSPYEQYF. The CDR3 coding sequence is TGTGCCAGCAGTAAACAGGGGTCCCCCTACGAGCAGTACTTC.

The chain's CDR3 is CASRPGQGNYGYTF. The CDR3 nucleotides are TGCGCCAGCAGACCGGGACAGGGGAACTATGGCTACACCTTC. The genes are TRBV5-1 and TRBJ1-2; 10 bases are shared with TRBD1. There are 14 residues in the CDR3. V trimming: 5 bases; J trimming: 2 bases; junction bases outside the gene matches: 3. The germline V gene encodes CDR1 SGHRS and CDR2 YFSETQ.

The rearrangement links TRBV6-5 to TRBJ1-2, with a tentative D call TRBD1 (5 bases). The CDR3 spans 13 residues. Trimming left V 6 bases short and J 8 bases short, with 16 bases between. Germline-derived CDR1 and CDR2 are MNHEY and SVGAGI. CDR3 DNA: TGTGCCAGCAGGGCCGTATCAGGGTCGGGCTACACCTTC. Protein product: CASRAVSGSGYTF.

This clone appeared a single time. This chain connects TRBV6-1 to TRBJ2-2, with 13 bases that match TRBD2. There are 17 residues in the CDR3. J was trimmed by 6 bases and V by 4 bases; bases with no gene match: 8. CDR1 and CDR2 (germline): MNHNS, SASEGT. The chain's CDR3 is CASSVLAGGRASGELFF. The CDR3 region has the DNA TGTGCCAGCAGTGTACTAGCGGGGGGGCGGGCGTCCGGGGAGCTGTTTTTT.

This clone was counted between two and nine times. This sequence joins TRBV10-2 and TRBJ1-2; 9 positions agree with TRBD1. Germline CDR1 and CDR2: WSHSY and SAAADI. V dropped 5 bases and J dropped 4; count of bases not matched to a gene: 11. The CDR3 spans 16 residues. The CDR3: CASSSGNRGRAYGYTF. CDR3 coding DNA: TGCGCCAGCAGTTCCGGGAACAGGGGGCGCGCCTATGGCTACACCTTC.

DNA of the CDR3: TGTGCCAGCAGCCGGGACTTGGTGGATACGCAGTATTTT. Translation gives CASSRDLVDTQYF. The V call is TRBV7-2, the J call TRBJ2-3; a weak D match, TRBD2 (6 bases). The CDR3 totals 13 residues. Trimming removed 5 bases from V and 6 bases from J, with 12 bases in between. Germline V gene data show CDR1 as SGHTA and CDR2 as FQGNSA. Full variable domain (rest looked up from reference TRBV7-2 and TRBJ2-3): GAGVSQSPSNKVTEKGKDVELRCDPISGHTALYWYRQSLGQGLEFLIYFQGNSAPDKSGLPSDRFSAERTGGSVSTLTIQRTQQEDSAVYLCASSRDLVDTQYFGPGTRLTVL.

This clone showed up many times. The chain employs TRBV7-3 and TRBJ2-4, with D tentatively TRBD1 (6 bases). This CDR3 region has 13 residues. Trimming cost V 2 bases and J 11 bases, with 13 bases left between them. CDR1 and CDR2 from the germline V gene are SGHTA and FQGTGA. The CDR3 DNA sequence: TGTGCCAGCAGCTTAGGGCAGGGGTGGGTTCAGTACTTC. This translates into CASSLGQGWVQYF.

This chain's CDR3 is CASRNRGQNTEAFF. The CDR3 nucleotides read TGTGCCAGCAGAAACAGGGGGCAGAACACTGAAGCTTTCTTT. The chain uses TRBV3-1 (or the pseudogene TRBV3-2) and TRBJ1-1, with 9 nucleotides matching TRBD1. The trim removed 6 bases at V and 1 base at J, leaving 3 bases unmatched. CDR1 and CDR2 from the germline V gene are LGHDT and YNNKEL (reference sequence). The CDR3 covers 14 residues.

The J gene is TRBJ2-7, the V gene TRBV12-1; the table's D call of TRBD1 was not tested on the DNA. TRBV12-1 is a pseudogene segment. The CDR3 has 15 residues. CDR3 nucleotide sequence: TGTGCCAGCAGCCCCGGGACAGGGGATTTCGGCGAGCAGTACGTC. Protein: CASSPGTGDFGEQYV.

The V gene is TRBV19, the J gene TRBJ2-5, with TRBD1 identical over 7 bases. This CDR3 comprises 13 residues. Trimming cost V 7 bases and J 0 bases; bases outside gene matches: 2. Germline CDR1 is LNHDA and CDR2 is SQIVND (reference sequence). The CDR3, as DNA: TGTGCCAGTACGGGACAGCACCAAGAGACCCAGTACTTC. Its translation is CASTGQHQETQYF.

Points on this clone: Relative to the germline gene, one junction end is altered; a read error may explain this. CDR3 sequence reads: CVSTAANYGYTF. CDR3 coding DNA: TGTGTCAGCACCGCAGCGAACTATGGCTACACCTTC. The chain uses TRBV2 and TRBJ1-2, with unresolved D. The germline V gene has CDR1 SNHLY and CDR2 FYNNEI. This CDR3 has 12 amino acids.

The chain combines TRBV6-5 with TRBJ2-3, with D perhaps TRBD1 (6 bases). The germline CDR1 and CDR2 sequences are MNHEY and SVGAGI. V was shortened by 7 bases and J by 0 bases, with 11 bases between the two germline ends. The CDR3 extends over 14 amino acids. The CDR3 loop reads CASTRQVSTDTQYF. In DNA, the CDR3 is TGTGCCAGCACCAGACAGGTTAGCACAGATACGCAGTATTTT.

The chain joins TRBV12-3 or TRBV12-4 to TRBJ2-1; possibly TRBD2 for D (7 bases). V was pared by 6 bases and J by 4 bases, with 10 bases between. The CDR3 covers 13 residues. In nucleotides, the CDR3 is TGTGCCAGCAGAAAGGGGGGGTACAATGAGCAGTTCTTC. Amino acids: CASRKGGYNEQFF.

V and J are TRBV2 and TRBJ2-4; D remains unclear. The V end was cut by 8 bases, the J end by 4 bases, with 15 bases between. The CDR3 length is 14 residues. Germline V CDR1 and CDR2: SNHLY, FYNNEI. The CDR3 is CASQSAEIKNIQYF. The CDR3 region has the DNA TGTGCCAGCCAGTCCGCGGAGATAAAAAACATTCAGTACTTC.

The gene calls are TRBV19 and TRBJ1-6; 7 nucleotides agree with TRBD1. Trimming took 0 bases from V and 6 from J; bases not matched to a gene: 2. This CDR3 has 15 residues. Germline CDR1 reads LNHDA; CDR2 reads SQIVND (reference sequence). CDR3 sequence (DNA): TGTGCCAGTAGTATAGAACAGGGGCCTAATTCACCCCTCCACTTT. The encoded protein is CASSIEQGPNSPLHF.

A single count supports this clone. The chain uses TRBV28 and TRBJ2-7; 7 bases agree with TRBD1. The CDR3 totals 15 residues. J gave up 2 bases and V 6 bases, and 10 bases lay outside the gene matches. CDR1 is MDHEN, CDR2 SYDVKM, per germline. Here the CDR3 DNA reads TGTGCCAGCAGCCCTCCGGGACAGACGGCCTACGAGCAGTACGTC. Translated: CASSPPGQTAYEQYV.

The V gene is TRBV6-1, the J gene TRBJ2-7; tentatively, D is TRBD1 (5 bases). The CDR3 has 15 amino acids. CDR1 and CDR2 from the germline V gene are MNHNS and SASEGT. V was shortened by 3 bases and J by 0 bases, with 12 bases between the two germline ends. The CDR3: CASSEWGKASYEQYF. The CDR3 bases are TGTGCCAGCAGTGAGTGGGGCAAAGCCTCCTACGAGCAGTACTTC.

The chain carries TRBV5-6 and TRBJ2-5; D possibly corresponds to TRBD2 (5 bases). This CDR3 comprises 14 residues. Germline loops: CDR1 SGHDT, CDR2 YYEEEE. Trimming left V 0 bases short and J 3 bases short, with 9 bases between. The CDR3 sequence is CASSLVGGKETQYF. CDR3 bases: TGTGCCAGCAGCTTGGTAGGAGGCAAAGAGACCCAGTACTTC.

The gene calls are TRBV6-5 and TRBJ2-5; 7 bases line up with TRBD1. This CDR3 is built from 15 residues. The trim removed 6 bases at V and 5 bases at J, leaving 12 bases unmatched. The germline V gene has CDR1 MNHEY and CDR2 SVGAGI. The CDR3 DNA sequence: TGTGCCAGCAGCTCAACAGGGGCGAAGCGGGAGACCCAGTACTTC. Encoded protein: CASSSTGAKRETQYF.

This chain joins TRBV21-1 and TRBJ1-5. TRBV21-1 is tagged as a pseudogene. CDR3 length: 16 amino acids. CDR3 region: CASSKAGSNSNQPQHF. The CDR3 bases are TGTGCCAGCAGCAAAGCAGGGAGTAATAGCAATCAGCCCCAGCATTTT.

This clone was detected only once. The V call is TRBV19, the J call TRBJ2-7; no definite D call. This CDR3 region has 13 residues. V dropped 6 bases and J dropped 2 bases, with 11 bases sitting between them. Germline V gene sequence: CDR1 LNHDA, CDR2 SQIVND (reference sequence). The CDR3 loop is CASRNAGTYEQYF. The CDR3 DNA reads TGTGCCAGTAGAAACGCCGGTACCTACGAGCAGTACTTC.

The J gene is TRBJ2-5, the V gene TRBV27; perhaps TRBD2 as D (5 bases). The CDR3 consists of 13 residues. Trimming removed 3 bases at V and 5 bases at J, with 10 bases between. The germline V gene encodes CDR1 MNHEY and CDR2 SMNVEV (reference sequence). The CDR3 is CASSLRGMETQYF. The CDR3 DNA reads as TGTGCCAGCAGTTTGAGAGGGATGGAGACCCAGTACTTC.

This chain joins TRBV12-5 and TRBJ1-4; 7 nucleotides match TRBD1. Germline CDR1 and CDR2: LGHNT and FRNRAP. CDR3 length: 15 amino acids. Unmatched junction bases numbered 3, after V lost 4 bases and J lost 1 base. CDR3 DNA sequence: TGTGCTAGTGGTTCCTACAGGGGAACTAATGAAAAACTGTTTTTT. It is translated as CASGSYRGTNEKLFF.

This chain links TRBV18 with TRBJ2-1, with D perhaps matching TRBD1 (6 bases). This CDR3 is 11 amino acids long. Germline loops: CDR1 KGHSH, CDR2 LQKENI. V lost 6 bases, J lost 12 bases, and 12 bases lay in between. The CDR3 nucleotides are TGTGCCAGCTCCCAGGGGCATGGGCAGTTCTTC. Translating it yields CASSQGHGQFF. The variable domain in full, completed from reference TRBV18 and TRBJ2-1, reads NAGVMQNPRHLVRRRGQEARLRCSPMKGHSHVYWYRQLPEEGLKFMVYLQKENIIDESGMPKERFSAEFPKEGPSILRIQQVVRGDSAAYFCASSQGHGQFFGPGTRLTVL.

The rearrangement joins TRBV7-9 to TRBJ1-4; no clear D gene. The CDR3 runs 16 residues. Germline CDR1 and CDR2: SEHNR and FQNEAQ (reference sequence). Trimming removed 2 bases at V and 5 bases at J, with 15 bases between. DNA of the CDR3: TGTGCCAGCAGCTTAAATGTCTTACCGGGGAATGAAAAACTGTTTTTT. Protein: CASSLNVLPGNEKLFF.

The chain's CDR3 is CASSLPRQTGAEAFF. The CDR3 DNA reads TGTGCCAGCAGTCTCCCGAGACAGACAGGCGCTGAAGCTTTCTTT. This chain joins TRBV28 and TRBJ1-1, with D maybe TRBD1 (6 bases). Germline V CDR1 and CDR2: MDHEN, SYDVKM. This CDR3 is 15 amino acids long. V lost 5 bases and J 6 bases, leaving 19 bases between the germline ends.

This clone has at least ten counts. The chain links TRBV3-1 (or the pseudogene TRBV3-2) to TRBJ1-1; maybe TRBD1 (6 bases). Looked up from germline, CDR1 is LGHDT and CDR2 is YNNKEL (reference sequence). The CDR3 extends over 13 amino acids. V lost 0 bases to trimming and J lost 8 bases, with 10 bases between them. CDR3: CASSQDRGREAFF. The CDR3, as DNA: TGTGCCAGCAGCCAAGACAGGGGACGGGAAGCTTTCTTT.